A single sample is the source of the 5 T cell receptor beta chains below, sequenced in a study of cytomegalovirus exposure and HLA in healthy donors. In the PCR, 60 Vbeta and 13 Jbeta primers were used. Some clones are missing from TCRdb's copy, which holds only in-frame ones; the method was immunoSEQ multiplex PCR. The data hold 100,000 to 150,000 clones, with around 80% observed a single time. The sample comprised PBMCs. The receptors come from a female donor in good health and CMV-seropositive.

This chain connects TRBV6-4 to TRBJ2-3; 8 nucleotides agree with TRBD2. The V segment lost 3 bases and the J segment 4 bases; nucleotides outside the gene matches: 3. CDR3 length equals 14 residues. The V gene's germline CDR1 is MRHNA and CDR2 SNTAGT. For the CDR3, the DNA is TGTGCCAGCAGTGAAGGGACTAGAGCAGATACGCAGTATTTT. Translation: CASSEGTRADTQYF.

The chain couples TRBV5-6 to TRBJ2-1, with D possibly matching TRBD1 (6 bases). The CDR3 extends over 14 amino acids. Germline CDR1 is SGHDT and CDR2 is YYEEEE. V was trimmed by 0 bases and J by 4 bases, leaving 8 bases between them. The CDR3 bases are TGTGCCAGCAGCTTGGAACAGGGTTACAATGAGCAGTTCTTC. Translation gives CASSLEQGYNEQFF.

CDR3 sequence: CASSFATGGTTNTEAFF. The CDR3, as DNA: TGTGCCAGTAGTTTCGCGACAGGGGGGACCACCAACACTGAAGCTTTCTTT. J is TRBJ1-1 and V is TRBV19, with TRBD1 matching 9 bases. V was pared by 5 bases and J by 2 bases, with 12 bases of the junction left unmatched. Germline CDR1 and CDR2: LNHDA and SQIVND (reference sequence). CDR3 length: 17 residues.

The V call is TRBV4-3, the J call TRBJ1-1, with D unresolved. There are 16 residues in the CDR3. Germline lookup yields CDR1 LGHNA and CDR2 YSLEER. Trimming took 1 base from V and 5 from J, leaving 17 bases between them. The chain's CDR3 is CASSQGAGGLVTEAFF. Here the CDR3 DNA reads TGCGCCAGCAGCCAAGGGGCAGGAGGCTTGGTAACTGAAGCTTTCTTT.

The chain employs TRBV9 and TRBJ2-7; 10 bases map to TRBD1. The CDR3 contains 16 residues. The V segment lost 4 bases and the J segment 3 bases; nucleotides outside the gene matches: 10. CDR1 SGDLS and CDR2 YYNGEE come from the germline V gene. CDR3 sequence (DNA): TGTGCCAGCAGCTTTCACCGGGACAGGGGTTTCTACGAGCAGTACTTC. Translating gives CASSFHRDRGFYEQYF.